This passage covers 25 T cell receptor beta chains from one sample sequenced in a study of blood T cells in healthy people across ages. Together with a sample-barcoded 5' primer, a J-beta primer mix was included in a second PCR lasting about 7 to 12 cycles. TCRdb re-analysed the 5' RACE reads in MiXCR, keeping a single row per CDR3 protein. The sample records 900,000 to 950,000 distinct CDR3 sequences, almost 30% being singletons. These sequences were also reported in another study, on T cells of mothers and their children.

The sequenced material came from blood. The receptors were sampled from a woman aged 40 to 55 in good health.

This clonotype turned up a few times. The rearrangement links TRBV20-1 to TRBJ1-5; no firm D call. This CDR3 is built from 13 residues. The V end lost 0 bases, the J end lost 4 bases, and 7 bases lay between the germline ends. Germline loops: CDR1 DFQATT, CDR2 SNEGSKA (reference sequence). The CDR3 DNA follows: TGCAGTGCTAGAGATCAGGCGAATCAGCCCCAGCATTTT. Protein: CSARDQANQPQHF.

This clonotype was detected ten times or more. The V gene is TRBV7-3, the J gene TRBJ2-1; 7 positions agree with TRBD1. This CDR3 has 16 residues. With 4 bases clipped from V and 6 bases from J, the junction kept 12 bases outside the gene matches. Germline V lookup: CDR1 SGHTA, CDR2 FQGTGA. The CDR3 coding sequence is TGTGCCAGCAGCTCTACTGGGACAGCCCCGGGCAATGAGCAGTTCTTC. It is translated as CASSSTGTAPGNEQFF.

CDR3 loop: CASSQDFLAGAETQYF. DNA for the CDR3: TGTGCCAGCAGCCAAGATTTCCTAGCGGGGGCAGAGACCCAGTACTTC. The genes are TRBV3-1 and TRBJ2-7; 10 bases match TRBD2. Near its end, the DNA agrees better with TRBJ2-5, so the J call may be wrong. The CDR3 is 16 amino acids. Per the germline V gene, CDR1 is LGHDT and CDR2 is YNNKEL (reference sequence).

In its sample, this clonotype was seen a few times. This sequence joins TRBV7-9 and TRBJ1-1, with D unresolved. This CDR3 has 14 amino acids. With 2 bases removed from V and 1 base from J, the gap between germline ends came to 8 bases. CDR1 SEHNR and CDR2 FQNEAQ come from the germline V gene (reference sequence). CDR3 loop: CASSLRAQNTEAFF. The CDR3 coding sequence is TGTGCCAGCAGCTTAAGGGCCCAGAACACTGAAGCTTTCTTT. Filled out from reference TRBV7-9 and TRBJ1-1, the complete variable domain reads DTGVSQNPRHKITKRGQNVTFRCDPISEHNRLYWYRQTLGQGPEFLTYFQNEAQLEKSRLLSDRFSAERPKGSFSTLEIQRTEQGDSAMYLCASSLRAQNTEAFFGQGTRLTVV.

This clonotype has just a few counts. The chain couples TRBV5-1 to TRBJ1-6; D unresolved. CDR3 size: 17 residues. In germline, CDR1 is SGHRS, CDR2 YFSETQ. Trimming left V 0 bases short and J 8 bases short, with 18 bases between. CDR3 protein: CASSLDRGSLIHSPLHF. The CDR3 DNA reads as TGCGCCAGCAGCTTGGATAGAGGGAGTCTAATCCATTCACCCCTCCACTTT. The full variable domain, completed using reference TRBV5-1 and TRBJ1-6, is KAGVTQTPRYLIKTRGQQVTLSCSPISGHRSVSWYQQTPGQGLQFLFEYFSETQRNKGNFPGRFSGRQFSNSRSEMNVSTLELGDSALYLCASSLDRGSLIHSPLHFGNGTRLTVT.

The chain recombines TRBV10-3 with TRBJ1-5; the D is unclear. V lost 2 bases to trimming and J lost 7 bases, with 6 bases between them. Germline V lookup: CDR1 ENHRY, CDR2 SYGVKD. CDR3 length equals 12 residues. The CDR3 here is CAISEPGQPQHF. The CDR3 coding sequence is TGTGCCATCAGTGAGCCCGGGCAGCCCCAGCATTTT.

In its sample, this clonotype was seen a few times. The chain employs TRBV29-1 and TRBJ2-5; 10 positions agree with TRBD2. CDR1 is SQVTM, CDR2 ANQGSEA, per germline. V shed 3 bases, J shed 0 bases, and the junction held 4 bases outside the gene matches. The CDR3 sequence is 15 residues long. CDR3 sequence reads: CSVENSGGYQETQYF. CDR3 sequence (DNA): TGCAGCGTTGAGAATAGCGGGGGGTACCAAGAGACCCAGTACTTC.

The rearrangement uses TRBV20-1 and TRBJ2-7; 7 nucleotides line up with TRBD1. This CDR3 is built from 13 residues. From germline, CDR1 is DFQATT and CDR2 SNEGSKA (reference sequence). J lost 5 bases, V lost 6 bases, and 10 bases had no gene match. In nucleotides, the CDR3 is TGCAGTGCCCACGACAGGGCCTGGGACGAGCAGTACTTC. Translated: CSAHDRAWDEQYF.

This clonotype was picked up many times. The chain joins TRBV12-3 or TRBV12-4 to TRBJ2-5, with D unclear. V was pared by 3 bases and J by 5 bases, with 13 bases between. This CDR3 is built from 14 residues. The CDR3 here is CASSFSRTEETQYF. The CDR3 DNA is TGTGCCAGCAGTTTTTCACGGACGGAGGAGACCCAGTACTTC.

The chain links TRBV27 to TRBJ2-5; weak D call: TRBD2 (6 bases). This CDR3 contains 17 residues. CDR1 MNHEY and CDR2 SMNVEV come from the germline V gene (reference sequence). Between the trimmed V and J ends, which lost 6 bases and 2 bases, there was a span of 22 bases. CDR3 nucleotide sequence: TGTGCCAGCAGCAGCCTAGGGCGGGGAGTCGTACAAGAGACCCAGTACTTC. It yields the protein CASSSLGRGVVQETQYF.

On this clonotype itself: This could be a read error, since a much larger clone is one nucleotide away. This rearrangement joins TRBV14 to TRBJ2-4; 9 bases agree with TRBD2. Germline CDR1 and CDR2: SGHDN and FVKESK. Trimming cost V 4 bases and J 3 bases; bases outside gene matches: 10. This CDR3 has 17 amino acids. The CDR3 sequence is CASSPATAGGLKNIQYF. The CDR3 DNA follows: TGTGCCAGCAGCCCCGCGACAGCGGGGGGCCTCAAAAACATTCAGTACTTC.

This clonotype was detected many times. The chain links TRBV7-3 to TRBJ2-6; TRBD1 is a possible D gene (6 bases). Trimming took 5 bases from V and 4 from J, leaving 12 bases between them. Per germline, CDR1 SGHTA and CDR2 FQGTGA. This CDR3 is built from 15 residues. The CDR3 nucleotides read TGTGCCAGCAGCGCTACAGGGTTGGGGGCCAACGTCCTGACTTTC. Its protein is CASSATGLGANVLTF.

Remarks on this clonotype: This could be a read error, since a much larger clone is one nucleotide away. The gene calls are TRBV20-1 and TRBJ2-7; 9 bases map to TRBD1. This CDR3 has 13 residues. Germline CDR1 and CDR2: DFQATT and SNEGSKA (reference sequence). CDR3 protein: CSANDRGTYEQDF. DNA for the CDR3: TGCAGTGCTAACGACAGGGGGACCTACGAGCAGGACTTC.

The rearrangement links TRBV12-3 or TRBV12-4 to TRBJ1-3, with TRBD1 matching over 8 bases. This CDR3 has 15 residues. V shed 3 bases, J shed 5 bases, and the junction held 6 bases outside the gene matches. The CDR3 DNA sequence: TGTGCCAGCAGTTTGGAGACAGGGGTCAGAAACACCATATATTTT. This sequence encodes CASSLETGVRNTIYF.

The CDR3 region is CASSSPSTGSYNEQFF. The DNA of the CDR3 is TGTGCCAGCAGTTCTCCCTCGACAGGCTCCTACAATGAGCAGTTCTTC. The chain joins TRBV28 to TRBJ2-1; D is perhaps TRBD1 (6 bases). The V end lost 4 bases, the J end lost 0 bases, and 13 bases lay between the germline ends. The germline gives CDR1 MDHEN, CDR2 SYDVKM. The CDR3 totals 16 residues.

As for this clonotype: Just one base apart from a much larger clone, this may be a read error. The genes are TRBV7-2 and TRBJ1-5, with D uncertain. This CDR3 has 13 amino acids. The V end was cut by 2 bases, the J end by 6 bases, with 8 bases between. Germline assignment: CDR1 SGHTA and CDR2 FQGNSA. This chain's CDR3 is CASSLRRGQPQHF. The CDR3 DNA sequence: TGTGCCAGCAGCTTAAGGCGGGGTCAGCCCCAGCATTTT.

The chain recombines TRBV20-1 with TRBJ1-4; D unresolved. This CDR3 comprises 16 residues. Trimming removed 1 base at V and 5 bases at J, with 17 bases between. Per germline, CDR1 DFQATT and CDR2 SNEGSKA (reference sequence). CDR3 amino acids: CSARGVGKGKNEKLFF. CDR3 bases: TGCAGTGCTAGAGGGGTAGGGAAGGGAAAGAATGAAAAACTGTTTTTT.

Concerning this clonotype itself: This clone may be a read error of a much larger clone one base away. This chain joins TRBV6-5 and TRBJ1-5; D remains ambiguous. This CDR3 has 14 residues. Per the germline V gene, CDR1 is MNHEY and CDR2 is SVGAGI. The ends were cut back, 5 bases at V and 6 bases at J, with 14 bases in the middle. The CDR3 DNA reads TGTGCCAGCAGTGCAACCCGGGCCGGTCAGCCCCAGCATTTT. Translating gives CASSATRAGQPQHF.

This clonotype has more than one count but fewer than ten. The rearrangement joins TRBV24-1 to TRBJ2-5; D is tentatively TRBD1 or TRBD2 (5 bases each). Deletions cut 11 bases from V and 7 bases from J, with 22 bases between. Looked up from germline, CDR1 is KGHDR and CDR2 is SFDVKD. CDR3 size: 14 residues. DNA of the CDR3: TGTGCCATCATGTGGCCGGACACCGAGGGGACCCAGTACTTC. Its translation: CAIMWPDTEGTQYF.

For this clonotype: One end of the junction fails to match germline, which may point to a read error. The chain recombines TRBV11-2 with TRBJ2-4; D not resolved. Germline CDR1 and CDR2: SGHAT and FQNNGV. The CDR3 extends over 14 amino acids. CDR3 in amino acids: CASSFMTAKNIQYF. The CDR3 DNA reads as TGCGCCAGCAGCTTTATGACCGCCAAAAACATTCAGTACTTC.

The CDR3 DNA is TGTGCCAGCAGTCCAGCACCAGGGGTAGGCTATGGCTACACCTTC. This sequence encodes CASSPAPGVGYGYTF. The V and J genes are TRBV27 and TRBJ1-2, with TRBD1 as a possible D gene (6 bases). CDR1 and CDR2 (germline): MNHEY, SMNVEV (reference sequence). The CDR3 covers 15 residues. Trimming removed 5 bases at V and 4 bases at J, with 17 bases between.

V usage is TRBV28 and J usage is TRBJ1-2, with a tentative D call TRBD1 (5 bases). The CDR3 totals 13 residues. Trimming took 6 bases from V and 7 from J, leaving 15 bases between them. Germline CDR1 and CDR2: MDHEN and SYDVKM. Written as DNA, the CDR3 is TGTGCCAGCAGCCCCGGGGGGGTGACTGGCTACACCTTC. Residues: CASSPGGVTGYTF.

This chain joins TRBV11-2 and TRBJ2-3, with 11 positions matching TRBD2. CDR1 is SGHAT and CDR2 is FQNNGV in the germline V gene. CDR3 length: 18 amino acids. V shed 5 bases and J 6 bases; nucleotides not matched to a gene: 16. The CDR3 here is CASSPDRWGLAAPDTQYF. The CDR3 region has the DNA TGTGCCAGCAGCCCCGACCGATGGGGACTAGCGGCCCCGGATACGCAGTATTTT.

This clonotype occurred a few times. One junction end does not reproduce the germline sequence, and a read error may be involved. This chain links TRBV7-2 with TRBJ2-7; 10 bases are a match to TRBD1. Germline V CDR1 and CDR2: SGHTA, FQGNSA. This CDR3 is built from 14 residues. Written as DNA, the CDR3 is TGTGCCGGCAGCTCGGGACAGGGGCCCTACGAGCAGTACTTC. Translated, it gives CAGSSGQGPYEQYF.

The table lists this clonotype with many counts. In DNA form, the CDR3 reads TGTGCCAGCGGAGGCAACACTGAAGCTTTCTTT. This gives the protein CASGGNTEAFF. The chain combines TRBV27 with TRBJ1-1; no clear D. In germline, CDR1 is MNHEY, CDR2 SMNVEV (reference sequence). Trimming removed 8 bases from V and 2 bases from J, with 6 bases in between. The CDR3 is made up of 11 amino acids.